The rows below give T cell receptor beta chains drawn from one sample of a study of vaccination and CD4 T cells after COVID-19. For these receptors, no antigen is known. MiXCR, applied by TCRdb to the PCR reads, yields one record per CDR3 protein. The top ten hold around 20% of the sample, which has around 13,000 distinct CDR3 sequences, 36% seen once. The sample was cultured CD4+ T cells from blood. Receptors originate from a human donor with COVID-19. CDR3s include the opening cysteine and the closing phenylalanine or tryptophan. The order of the fields is J gene, V gene, CDR3 length, clone size, CDR3 protein. Clone sizes are given selectively: once, few, many, or a class where the clone is expanded.

TRBJ2-5 | TRBV18 | 14 | - | CASSPGTREETQYF
TRBJ1-1 | TRBV6-2/TRBV6-3 | 15 | - | CASGDLGSQNTEAFF
TRBJ2-1 | TRBV7-9 | 18 | - | CASSLPGTVATRLNEQFF
TRBJ1-4 | TRBV4-1 | 16 | - | CASSQGNRVTNEKLFF
TRBJ2-2 | TRBV29-1 | 14 | - | CSVGQLSTTGELFF
TRBJ1-2 | TRBV19 | 13 | - | CASALDSNYGYTF
TRBJ1-2 | TRBV5-1 | 18 | few | CASRPTGGNVPTLNGYTF
TRBJ1-2 | TRBV6-5 | 17 | - | CASSYRAGQRANYGYTF
TRBJ1-1 | TRBV11-2 | 14 | - | CASSSRQGDTEAFF
TRBJ1-1 | TRBV19 | 14 | - | CASSIRGANTEAFF
TRBJ2-3 | TRBV2 | 15 | - | CASNKATRETDTQYF
TRBJ2-7 | TRBV12-3/TRBV12-4 | 15 | few | CASSLTGGIMGEQYF
TRBJ1-1 | TRBV30 | 18 | few | CAWSKVGPLRTAAGEAFF
TRBJ2-7 | TRBV20-1 | 14 | - | CSARERGRPYEQYF
TRBJ1-1 | TRBV14 | 14 | - | CASSPQGRVTEAFF
TRBJ2-1 | TRBV11-2 | 17 | - | CASSLGRLAGGHNEQFF
TRBJ2-3 | TRBV7-9 | 16 | - | CASRSLAGAGTDTQYF
TRBJ1-5 | TRBV7-2 | 16 | - | CASSPGWGRGNQPQHF
TRBJ2-5 | TRBV20-1 | 15 | few | CSARGAQGVGETQYF
TRBJ1-6 | TRBV5-1 | 14 | - | CASSSDGFNSPLHF
TRBJ2-2 | TRBV19 | 14 | few | CASRGLAGTGELFF
TRBJ1-1 | TRBV7-2 | 14 | few | CASRGIRGRTEAFF
TRBJ1-2 | TRBV6-5 | 14 | - | CASSYTRYSYGYTF
TRBJ2-7 | TRBV19 | 17 | - | CASSSLYGTEDSYEQYF
TRBJ2-6 | TRBV6-5 | 14 | - | CASSYPGRGSVLTF
TRBJ1-2 | TRBV6-2/TRBV6-3 | 12 | - | CASRTGPEGYTF
TRBJ1-2 | TRBV7-2 | 12 | few | CASSPQGHGYTF
TRBJ2-1 | TRBV7-9 | 17 | - | CASSRSSGGASNNEQFF
TRBJ1-5 | TRBV28 | 12 | - | CASSLRGQPQHF
TRBJ1-6 | TRBV7-8 | 16 | few | CASSLGGGGGNSPLHF
TRBJ2-7 | TRBV11-2 | 14 | few | CASSPGIPGYEQYF
TRBJ2-6 | TRBV19 | 16 | - | CASSLSRASGANVLTF
TRBJ2-5 | TRBV5-8 | 14 | once | CASSLDRGVETQYF
TRBJ1-1 | TRBV6-2/TRBV6-3 | 15 | - | CASSGRQGQGTEAFF
TRBJ2-2 | TRBV7-3 | 15 | - | CASSQTGGDTGELFF
TRBJ1-2 | TRBV5-4 | 15 | few | CASSLGVGNTLGYTF
TRBJ1-5 | TRBV12-3/TRBV12-4 | 14 | few | CASSPRGGHQPQHF
TRBJ1-3 | TRBV30 | 14 | - | CAWRQGGSGNTIYF
TRBJ2-7 | TRBV27 | 16 | few | CASRRTGTLNSYEQYF
TRBJ1-2 | TRBV19 | 15 | - | CASSTIVENNYGYTF
TRBJ2-3 | TRBV20-1 | 14 | - | CSARIAVRTDTQYF
TRBJ1-3 | TRBV5-6 | 15 | - | CASRSQDISGNTIYF
TRBJ1-5 | TRBV5-5 | 15 | - | CASSLKGASNQPQHF
TRBJ2-2 | TRBV12-3/TRBV12-4 | 14 | few | CASSTTPNTGELFF
TRBJ2-3 | TRBV4-2 | 13 | few | CASSPPGTDTQYF
TRBJ1-2 | TRBV5-1 | 16 | - | CASSNEPGQGADGYTF
TRBJ1-3 | TRBV20-1 | 16 | - | CSARDMGGHSGNTIYF
TRBJ1-2 | TRBV9 | 14 | - | CASSVEGNNYGYTF
TRBJ1-5 | TRBV7-2 | 14 | - | CASSLLAANQPQHF
TRBJ1-6 | TRBV30 | 15 | few | CAWSVSPPYNSPLHF
TRBJ2-5 | TRBV28 | 15 | few | CASSSPGTGKETQYF
TRBJ1-5 | TRBV6-5 | 17 | - | CASSYSRRVGRDMPQHF
TRBJ2-5 | TRBV6-2/TRBV6-3 | 12 | - | CATAGVGETQYF
TRBJ2-3 | TRBV6-2/TRBV6-3 | 14 | few | CASSGGGLTDTQYF
TRBJ2-5 | TRBV5-4 | 16 | - | CASSLRTSGGSETQYF